The sequence of this T cell receptor (beta chain) was determined in a study of blood T cell repertoires in COVID-19. About the research overall: Acute-phase and convalescent COVID-19 samples originated in the United States, Italy and Spain. Nucleic acid was either cDNA or gDNA, and it came from T cells, B-cell-depleted T cells, or PBMCs.

As processed by the authors: Counts of nucleated cells, estimated from reference gene primer amplification, were obtained. Some clones are missing from TCRdb's copy, which holds only in-frame ones; the method was immunoSEQ multiplex PCR. V and J calls and clone size are given by that table; D and trimming were obtained from the DNA. This table holds some 100,000 clones, roughly 80% found once. Germline V gene lookup returns CDR1 DFQATT and CDR2 SNEGSKA (reference sequence). The CDR3 extends over 14 amino acids. V lost 3 bases and J lost 3, with 12 bases in between. The sample was peripheral blood. The chain couples TRBV20-1 to TRBJ1-5, with D tentatively TRBD1 (6 bases). This receptor was identified in a man in his 70s with acute or convalescent COVID-19. The CDR3 protein is CSASPRGFNQPQHF. Written as DNA, the CDR3 is TGCAGTGCTAGTCCCAGGGGATTCAATCAGCCCCAGCATTTT.